These 18 T cell receptor beta chains originate from one sample sequenced in a study of blood T cells in healthy people across ages. Through a sample-barcoded 5' primer and a J-beta primer mix, a second PCR was run for about 7 to 12 cycles. TCRdb re-called the 5' RACE reads with MiXCR, one entry per CDR3 protein. The sample records about 1.4 million distinct CDR3 sequences, roughly 64% being singletons. The specimen sequenced was blood. The receptors stem from a man aged 18 to 30 in good health.

V is TRBV7-8 and J is TRBJ2-7; tentatively, D is TRBD1 (6 bases). The CDR3 is 18 residues long. Per germline, CDR1 SGHVS and CDR2 FQNEAQ. Trimming took off 3 bases at V and 2 bases at J, with 23 bases between the two ends. Here the CDR3 reads CASSFPDSDRRIPYEQYF. CDR3 nucleotides: TGTGCCAGCAGCTTCCCCGATTCCGACAGGCGGATACCCTACGAGCAGTACTTC. Filled out from reference TRBV7-8 and TRBJ2-7, the complete variable domain reads GAGVSQSPRYKVAKRGQDVALRCDPISGHVSLFWYQQALGQGPEFLTYFQNEAQLDKSGLPSDRFFAERPEGSVSTLKIQRTQQEDSAVYLCASSFPDSDRRIPYEQYFGPGTRLTVT.

This clonotype showed up just a few times. The chain is built from TRBV28 and TRBJ2-4; no firm D call. The CDR3 extends over 14 amino acids. Germline V CDR1 and CDR2: MDHEN, SYDVKM. Trimming left V 4 bases short and J 6 bases short, with 13 bases between. The chain's CDR3 is CASSSMTWVNIQYF. The CDR3 DNA is TGTGCCAGCAGTTCGATGACATGGGTAAACATTCAGTACTTC.

In this sample, this clonotype turned up a few times. V gene TRBV5-1 combines with J gene TRBJ2-4; 9 nucleotides line up with TRBD1. J was trimmed by 13 bases and V by 4 bases; bases with no gene match: 12. The germline V gene encodes CDR1 SGHRS and CDR2 YFSETQ. The CDR3 extends over 14 amino acids. The CDR3 coding sequence is TGCGCCAGCAGCCGCGGGGACAGGGCTGAAGAGCAGTACTTC. Encoded protein: CASSRGDRAEEQYF.

CDR3 amino acids: CASSVDSGYEQYF. The CDR3 bases are TGTGCCAGCAGCGTAGACTCGGGCTACGAGCAGTACTTC. This chain uses TRBV9 with TRBJ2-5; the D is unclear. The better agreement between TRBJ2-7 and the DNA end casts doubt on the J call. Germline assignment: CDR1 SGDLS and CDR2 YYNGEE. The CDR3 is made up of 13 amino acids.

The rearrangement links TRBV6-5 to TRBJ2-3; D unresolved. This CDR3 comprises 15 residues. Per germline, CDR1 MNHEY and CDR2 SVGAGI. Trimming removed 4 bases at V and 4 bases at J, with 15 bases between. The CDR3 loop is CASSSLVEKADTQYF. Written as DNA, the CDR3 is TGTGCCAGCAGTTCGTTGGTAGAAAAGGCAGATACGCAGTATTTT.

In this sample, this clonotype turned up once. At one end the junction does not follow the germline gene, possibly because of a read error. The J gene is TRBJ1-1, the V gene TRBV6-5; 9 bases map to TRBD1. Germline V lookup: CDR1 MNHEY, CDR2 SVGAGI. The CDR3 length is 15 residues. CDR3 in amino acids: CASSSGQGISTEAFF. CDR3 in DNA: TGCGCCAGCAGTTCTGGACAGGGGATTTCCACTGAAGCTTTCTTT.

The gene calls are TRBV28 and TRBJ2-7; 7 bases align to TRBD1. With 3 bases clipped from V and 0 bases from J, the junction kept 8 bases outside the gene matches. Germline loops: CDR1 MDHEN, CDR2 SYDVKM. The CDR3 is made up of 16 amino acids. CDR3 protein: CASSFFFGTVSYEQYF. The DNA for the CDR3 is TGTGCCAGCAGTTTCTTTTTCGGGACAGTCTCCTACGAGCAGTACTTC.

As for this clonotype: One junction end disagrees with the germline gene, perhaps due to a read error. The chain has TRBV12-3 or TRBV12-4 and TRBJ1-2; maybe TRBD1 (6 bases). The CDR3 covers 13 residues. The CDR3 protein is CASRDTRGYGYTF. CDR3 coding DNA: TGTGCCAGCAGGGACACCAGGGGTTATGGTTACACCTTC.

This chain connects TRBV29-1 to TRBJ2-7, with unresolved D. V was trimmed by 7 bases and J by 1 base, leaving 14 bases between them. Germline V gives CDR1 SQVTM, CDR2 ANQGSEA. This CDR3 is 13 amino acids long. The CDR3 nucleotides are TGCAGCGCGCTAAACTCGGGTTCCTACGAGCAGTACTTC. It yields the protein CSALNSGSYEQYF.

This clonotype has a handful of counts. CDR3 DNA: TGCAGTGCTAGGGGACAGGTTTTCTCCCAAGAGACCCAGTACTTC. As protein: CSARGQVFSQETQYF. V is TRBV20-1 and J is TRBJ2-5; 8 bases are a match to TRBD1. Germline V lookup: CDR1 DFQATT, CDR2 SNEGSKA (reference sequence). V lost 3 bases, J lost 1 base, and 7 bases stayed unmatched. The CDR3 spans 15 residues.

The chain combines TRBV6-1 with TRBJ1-5; D is undetermined. V lost 4 bases, J lost 5 bases, and 18 bases lay in between. Germline lookup yields CDR1 MNHNS and CDR2 SASEGT. The CDR3 has 16 residues. The CDR3: CASSARPVSFHQPQHF. The CDR3 coding sequence is TGTGCCAGCAGTGCCCGGCCAGTCTCTTTTCATCAGCCCCAGCATTTT.

The rearrangement uses TRBV7-4 and TRBJ2-4; TRBD2 matches at 9 bases. The DNA end is a closer match to TRBJ2-7, so the J assignment may be wrong. Germline V gene data show CDR1 as SGHVT and CDR2 as SQSDAQ. The CDR3 spans 15 residues. The CDR3 DNA sequence: TGTGCCAGCAGCTTAGTTAGCGGGAGAAAGTACGAGCAGTACTTC. Its protein product is CASSLVSGRKYEQYF.

This clonotype was seen more than once but under ten times. V is TRBV29-1 and J is TRBJ2-3; possible D gene TRBD1, 5 bases. CDR3 length: 13 amino acids. Between the trimmed V and J ends, which lost 4 bases and 7 bases, there was a span of 15 bases. Germline-derived CDR1 and CDR2 are SQVTM and ANQGSEA. The chain's CDR3 is CSVGGRASNTQYF. The CDR3 nucleotides are TGCAGCGTTGGTGGCAGGGCCTCTAATACGCAGTATTTT.

The chain couples TRBV7-6 to TRBJ1-1; 10 bases match TRBD1. V lost 0 bases to trimming and J lost 3 bases; unmatched junction nucleotides: 10. The CDR3 has 18 amino acids. Germline V gene sequence: CDR1 SGHVS, CDR2 FNYEAQ. In DNA form, the CDR3 reads TGTGCCAGCAGCTTAGCCCGACAGGGGGCCTTGAAGGACACTGAAGCTTTCTTT. The encoded protein is CASSLARQGALKDTEAFF.

This clonotype was recorded only once. The V call is TRBV6-6, the J call TRBJ2-7; TRBD2 matches 7 bases. V gave up 6 bases and J gave up 4 bases; unmatched junction bases: 12. CDR1 and CDR2 from the germline V gene are MNHNY and SVGAGI (reference sequence). The CDR3 has 15 residues. The CDR3, as DNA: TGTGCCAGCAGGCACCGCGGGAGCGGAGGGTACGAGCAGTACTTC. Its translation: CASRHRGSGGYEQYF.

The chain has TRBV27 and TRBJ2-5; D uncertain. The germline V gene encodes CDR1 MNHEY and CDR2 SMNVEV (reference sequence). The V and J ends lost 3 bases and 11 bases respectively, with 25 bases between them. This CDR3 is built from 16 residues. Written as DNA, the CDR3 is TGTGCCAGCAGTTTCTGGGTAGCCCTAAGTGGCAATGAGCAGTACTTC. Translation: CASSFWVALSGNEQYF.

This clonotype was counted many times. CDR3 bases: TGTGCCAGCAGCTTAGTAAGGGCAGAAGCGAACTATGGCTACACCTTC. This encodes CASSLVRAEANYGYTF. The chain uses TRBV7-9 and TRBJ1-2; D is unresolved. Trimming removed 1 base at V and 2 bases at J, with 14 bases between. This CDR3 is 16 amino acids long. Per the germline V gene, CDR1 is SEHNR and CDR2 is FQNEAQ (reference sequence).

This clonotype was seen a few times. The chain links TRBV4-2 to TRBJ2-1; D perhaps matches TRBD1 (5 bases). The CDR3 runs 12 residues. CDR1 and CDR2 (germline): LGHNA, YNFKEQ. The germline V and J ends were trimmed by 3 bases and 8 bases, with 8 bases remaining between them. The CDR3 spells CASSHRGDEQFF. DNA for the CDR3: TGTGCCAGCAGCCATAGGGGCGATGAGCAGTTCTTC.